This T cell receptor beta chain was sequenced during a study of cytomegalovirus exposure and HLA in healthy donors (dated by TCRdb to about 2017). For context, the study as a whole: An earlier analysis of approximately 590 of the donors reported approximately 290 Gb of sequence data and around 110 million unique TCR beta sequences from approximately 180 million T cells. An early release that covered 640 HLA-typed donors contained approximately 300 gigabases of sequencing data and 70 million to 100 million unique TCR sequences. The genetic ancestry cluster associated with self-reported Caucasian donors included about four fifths of the approximately 430 genotyped donors. The study was designed to test whether signatures of past pathogen exposure could be identified by cataloging public T cell receptors. Using immunosequencing, the study profiled T cell repertoires from roughly 650 subjects and related those repertoires to cytomegalovirus serostatus. A separate validation cohort of over a hundred different subjects was used in addition to the approximately 640-subject first cohort. To predict cytomegalovirus infection status, the study combined high-throughput TCR immunosequencing, statistical association of individual TCRs with disease status, and machine learning. A later analysis re-analyzed previously published TCR beta repertoires from roughly 690 donors and added high-resolution HLA genotyping to study TCR occurrence patterns. The later analysis used no new phenotypic data to find candidate immune exposures, relying instead on TCR beta sequences and their occurrence across donors. An earlier analysis of more than 450 of the donors used high-throughput TCR beta sequencing to judge whether each TCR beta V gene segment behaved as functional or pseudogenic. Donor age, sex, ethnicity and CMV serostatus were collected together with the repertoire data. In a later genetic analysis, genome-wide SNP genotypes for about 55% of the roughly 670 donors were used, and that subset was treated as a discovery cohort. All discovery cohort repertoires had been generated using a single sequencing platform. HLA typing included class I and class II loci at four-digit resolution. The number of typed donors differed by locus: about 620-640 for A, B, C, DRB1 and DQB1; 522 for DQA1; approximately 600 for DPA1; and roughly 450 for DPB1. Several DR-DQ haplotypes were treated as single units for association and clustering because of strong linkage in the cohort. Among 398 genotyped donors of the cohort, an average of roughly 240,000 unique TCR beta nucleotide sequences were sequenced per donor, roughly 18% of them non-productive. On the study overall, not on this receptor specifically: Correlated functional status among segregating V segments might be attributable to linkage disequilibrium, but an unknown experimental factor could not be ruled out. In an earlier analysis of several hundred of the donors, most TCR beta V segments were observed in productive rearrangements about 87% or about 30% of the time, broadly matching IMGT annotations. HLA typing was unavailable for some donors at each locus, so association tests used only the typed subset. A later analysis found that TCR association rates varied across HLA loci, with DRB1 alleles showing the most associated TCRs and HLA-C alleles the fewest. When HLA alleles, especially DR and DQ, strongly co-occurred, TCR associations were difficult to assign to individual alleles. Sequencing depth was assumed to be roughly uniform across donors in the presence/absence analyses, though that assumption may not hold. The cohort was sequenced for TCR beta chains only, and without alpha or paired-chain data the features that could be detected were limited. About 17 rarely observed V segments, including chromosome 9 orphons, were excluded from the earlier analysis of several hundred of the donors because counts were too low. An association between a missense DCLRE1C variant and V-gene and J-gene trimming of TCR beta chains was found in a later genetic analysis and replicated in an independent cohort. A further reported finding was that TCR beta sequences accurately predicted the HLA-A and HLA-B alleles for most subjects in the first cohort. While some public TCRs were present in many individuals, most TCR sequences turned up only very rarely across donors. Because the 87-base-pair reads could not distinguish some IMGT-functional V segments, including TRBV6-2 and TRBV6-3, those segments were excluded. In vitro tests confirmed that a few of the cytomegalovirus-associated TCR beta chains recognize cytomegalovirus antigens. A later analysis reported that several top co-occurrence clusters appeared linked to parvovirus B19, influenza, CMV and Epstein-Barr virus. The authors suggested that the approach could potentially be generalized to other disease states and immunological phenotypes. A later analysis found that most CMV-associated TCR beta chains appeared HLA-restricted, with HLA associations seemingly driven largely by CMV exposure. Cytomegalovirus status was reported to be diagnosed by the classifier with high specificity and sensitivity in both the original and validation cohorts. In a later analysis, HLA-associated TCR beta chains showed more clonal expansion and lower generation probabilities than non-associated chains that were equally common. A cluster of highly shared sequence variants was judged likely to represent a technical artifact of the sequencing pipeline. In a later analysis, 15,000 to 20,000 TCR beta sequences were associated with specific HLA alleles at a false discovery rate of 0.05. In a later genetic analysis, fewer N-insertions in productive TCRs were reported among donors in an Asian-associated ancestry cluster than the approximately 670-donor mean. The study listed 164 TCR beta chains as associated with cytomegalovirus. CMV serostatus was the only immune exposure information available for the cohort.

Libraries were built with the immunoSEQ multiplex PCR assay. The multiplex PCR relied on a mix of 60 forward primers for TCR Vbeta segments and 13 reverse primers for TCR Jbeta segments. A multiplex PCR assay on genomic DNA amplified the CDR3 region of rearranged TCR beta genes. On the Illumina HiSeq System, the amplified TCR beta libraries were sequenced as 87-base-pair reads. In the authors' own workflow: A later analysis counted around 72 million unique TCR beta chains across the 666 repertoires, and roughly 10 million of these chains were shared by at least two donors. Raw reads were error-corrected and collapsed into unique sequences by a nearest-neighbor algorithm in which closely related sequences were merged to remove PCR and sequencing errors. V, D and J gene segments were assigned by aligning CDR3 sequences to IMGT reference sequences. For a sequence to be retained, a match of at least six nucleotides to both a V gene segment and a J gene segment was required. A rearrangement counted as productive if the CDR3 had no stop codons and remained in frame with V and J, and every other rearrangement counted as non-productive. Following IMGT convention, CDR3 was defined as the stretch from the second conserved V-encoded cysteine up to the conserved J-encoded phenylalanine. In an earlier analysis of approximately 500 of the donors, sequences lacking an unambiguous match to a single V gene segment were excluded. In an earlier analysis of 587 of the donors, a V segment was called functional when productive rearrangements were above 56.7%, and segregating when the standard deviation between donors exceeded 5%. A statistical classification framework was built to diagnose cytomegalovirus status from the catalog of TCR beta chain sequences. In a later analysis, TCR nucleotide sequences were compared against IMGT/GENE-DB human TR gene sequences so that V and J genes could be assigned. In a later analysis, CDR3 sequences and most-parsimonious VDJ recombination scenarios were assigned using the TCRdist pipeline. In a later analysis, every TCR beta chain was defined by the combination of its CDR3 amino acid sequence and its V-gene family, and reads without a unique V-gene family were dropped. A later analysis removed over 500 highly shared, low-generation-probability nucleotide sequences to deal with suspected cross-contamination and a sequencing artifact. In a later analysis, a clonal expansion index was calculated for each public chain from normalized within-repertoire ranks of inferred template counts. In a later analysis, generation probabilities were computed with a VDJ recombination model fitted to out-of-frame rearrangements, and the resulting probabilities were checked against IGoR. In a later analysis, hypergeometric tests were used to score TCR-TCR, TCR-HLA and TCR-CMV co-occurrence, with a repertoire-size bias correction applied to TCR pairs. A later analysis estimated false discovery rates by permuting HLA or CMV assignments 20 times. In a later analysis, co-occurring TCRs were grouped with DBSCAN, and TCRdist sequence similarity was added when clustering was performed within HLA-allele-positive subsets. Co-occurrence clustering excluded repertoires with fewer than 30,000 or more than 120,000 public chains, plus five with anomalous nucleotide sharing. Drawn from immuneACCESS, this table holds only the in-frame rearrangements with V and J called that TCRdb kept. Clones are partly lost; checked studies trace under half to an unresolved V gene and leave the rest unexplained. V, J and clone size derive from that table, while D and trimming were established from the DNA sequence. The sample data list 180,000 or so clones, and about four fifths of these were observed just once. The top ten clones comprise about 1.6% of the sample.

The V and J ends are trimmed by 5 bases and 5 bases, leaving 15 bases between them. Sequences MDHEN (CDR1) and SYDVKM (CDR2) are obtained from the germline V gene. Measured from the cysteine to the phenylalanine, the CDR3 is 14 residues long. The sequence is cut down to CDR3 DNA, 42 bases in frame from base 1. As concerns this clone: Its cognate antigen has yet to be identified. No base quality information exists; no much larger clone differs at one position.

In total, approximately 700 healthy bone marrow donors made up the cohort. At the time of sampling, all cohort members were nominally healthy, though unrecorded immune exposures were likely present. The donor was CMV seronegative and belonged to the group of more than 300 seronegative cohort members. A peripheral blood sample was provided by each donor, and peripheral blood mononuclear cells were used for TCR beta sequencing. Genomic DNA was extracted from the blood cell samples with the Qiagen DNeasy Blood Extraction Kit. The V and J segments used are TRBV28 and TRBJ2-5, with no reliable assignment of the D segment. This clonotype was obtained from a man aged 40-49 years in good health and CMV-seronegative. Sample: PBMCs. The CDR3 region reads CASSLSPRRETQYF. The base sequence is TGTGCCAGCAGTCTTAGTCCCCGCCGGGAGACCCAGTACTTC.